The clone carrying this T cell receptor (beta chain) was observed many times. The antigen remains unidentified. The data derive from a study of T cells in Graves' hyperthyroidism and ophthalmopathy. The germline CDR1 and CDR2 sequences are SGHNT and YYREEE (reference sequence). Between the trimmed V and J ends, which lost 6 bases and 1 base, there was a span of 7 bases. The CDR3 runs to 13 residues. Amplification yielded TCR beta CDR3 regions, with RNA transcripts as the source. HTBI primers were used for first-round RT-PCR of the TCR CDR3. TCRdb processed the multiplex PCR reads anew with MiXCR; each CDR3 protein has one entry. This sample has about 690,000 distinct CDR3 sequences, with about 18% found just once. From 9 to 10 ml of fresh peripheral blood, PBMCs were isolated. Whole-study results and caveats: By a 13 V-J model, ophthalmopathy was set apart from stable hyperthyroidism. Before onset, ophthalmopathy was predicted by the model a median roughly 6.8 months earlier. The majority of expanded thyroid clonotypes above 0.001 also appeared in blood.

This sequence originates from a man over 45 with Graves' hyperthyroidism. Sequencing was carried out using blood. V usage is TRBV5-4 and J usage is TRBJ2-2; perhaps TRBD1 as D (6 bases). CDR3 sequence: CASKGQNTGELFF. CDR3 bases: TGTGCCAGCAAGGGACAGAACACCGGGGAGCTGTTTTTT.